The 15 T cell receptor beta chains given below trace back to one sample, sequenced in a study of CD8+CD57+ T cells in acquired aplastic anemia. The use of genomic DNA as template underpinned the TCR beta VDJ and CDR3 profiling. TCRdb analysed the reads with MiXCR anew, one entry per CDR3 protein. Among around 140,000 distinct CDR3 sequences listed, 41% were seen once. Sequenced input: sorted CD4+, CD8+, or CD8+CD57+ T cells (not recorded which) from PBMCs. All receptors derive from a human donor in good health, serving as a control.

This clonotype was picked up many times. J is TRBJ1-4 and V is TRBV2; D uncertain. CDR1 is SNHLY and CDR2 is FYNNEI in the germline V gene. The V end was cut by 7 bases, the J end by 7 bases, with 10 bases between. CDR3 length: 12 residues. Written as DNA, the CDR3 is TGTGCCAGCACTGCGTGGACTGAAAAACTGTTTTTT. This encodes CASTAWTEKLFF. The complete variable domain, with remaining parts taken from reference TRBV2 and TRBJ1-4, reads EPEVTQTPSHQVTQMGQEVILRCVPISNHLYFYWYRQILGQKVEFLVSFYNNEISEKSEIFDDQFSVERPDGSNFTLKIRSTKLEDSAMYFCASTAWTEKLFFGSGTQLSVL.

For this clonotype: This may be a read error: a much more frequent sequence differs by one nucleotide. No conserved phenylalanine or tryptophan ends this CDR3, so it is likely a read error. This CDR3 is CASSPDRDGSYEQYL. In DNA form, the CDR3 reads TGTGCCAGCAGCCCAGACAGGGACGGTTCCTACGAGCAGTACCTC. The J gene is TRBJ2-7, the V gene TRBV3-1; TRBD1 aligns across 7 bases. The CDR3 spans 15 residues. CDR1 and CDR2 (germline): LGHDT, YNNKEL (reference sequence). The V segment lost 4 bases and the J segment 1 base; nucleotides outside the gene matches: 7.

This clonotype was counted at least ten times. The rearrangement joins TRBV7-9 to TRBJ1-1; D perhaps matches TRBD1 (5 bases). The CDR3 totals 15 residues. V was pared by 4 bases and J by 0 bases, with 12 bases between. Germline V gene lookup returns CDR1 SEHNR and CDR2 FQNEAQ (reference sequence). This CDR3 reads CASSYAGTLNTEAFF. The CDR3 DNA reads TGTGCCAGCAGCTACGCCGGGACTCTGAACACTGAAGCTTTCTTT.

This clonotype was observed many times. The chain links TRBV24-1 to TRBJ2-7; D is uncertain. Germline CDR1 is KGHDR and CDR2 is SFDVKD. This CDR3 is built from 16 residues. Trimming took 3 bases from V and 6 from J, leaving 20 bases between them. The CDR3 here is CATSDGSGQLKGEQYF. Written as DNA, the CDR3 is TGTGCCACCAGTGATGGCTCCGGGCAGCTTAAAGGCGAGCAGTACTTC.

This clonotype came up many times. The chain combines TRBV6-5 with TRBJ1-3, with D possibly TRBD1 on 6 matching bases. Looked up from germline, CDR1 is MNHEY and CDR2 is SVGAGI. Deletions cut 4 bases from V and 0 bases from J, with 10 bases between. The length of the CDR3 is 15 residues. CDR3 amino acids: CASSFRTDSGNTIYF. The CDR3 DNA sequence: TGTGCCAGCAGTTTCCGGACAGACTCTGGAAACACCATATATTTT.

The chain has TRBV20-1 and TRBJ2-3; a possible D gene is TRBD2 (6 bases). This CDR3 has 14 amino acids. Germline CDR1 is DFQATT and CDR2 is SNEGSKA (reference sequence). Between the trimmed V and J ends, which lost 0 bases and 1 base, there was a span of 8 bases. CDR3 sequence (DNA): TGCAGTGCTAGAGATACGGGGGGCACAGATACGCAGTATTTT. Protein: CSARDTGGTDTQYF.

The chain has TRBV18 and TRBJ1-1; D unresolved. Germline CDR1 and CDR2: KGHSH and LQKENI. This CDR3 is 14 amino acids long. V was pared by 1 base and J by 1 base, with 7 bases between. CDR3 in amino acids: CASSPLPENTEAFF. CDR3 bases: TGTGCCAGCTCACCACTCCCCGAGAACACTGAAGCTTTCTTT.

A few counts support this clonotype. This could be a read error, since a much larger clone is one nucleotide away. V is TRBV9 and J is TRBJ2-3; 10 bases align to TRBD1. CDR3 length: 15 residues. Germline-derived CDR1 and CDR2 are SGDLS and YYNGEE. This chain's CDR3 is CASSDRGRGTGTQYF. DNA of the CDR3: TGTGCCAGCAGTGACAGGGGGCGCGGCACAGGTACGCAGTATTTT.

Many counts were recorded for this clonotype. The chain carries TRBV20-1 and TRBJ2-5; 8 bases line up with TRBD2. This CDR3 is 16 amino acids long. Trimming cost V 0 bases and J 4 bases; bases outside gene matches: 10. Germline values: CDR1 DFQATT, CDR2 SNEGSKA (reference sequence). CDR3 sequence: CSAREPYGRGRETQYF. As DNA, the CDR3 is TGCAGTGCTAGAGAACCGTACGGGAGGGGAAGAGAGACCCAGTACTTC.

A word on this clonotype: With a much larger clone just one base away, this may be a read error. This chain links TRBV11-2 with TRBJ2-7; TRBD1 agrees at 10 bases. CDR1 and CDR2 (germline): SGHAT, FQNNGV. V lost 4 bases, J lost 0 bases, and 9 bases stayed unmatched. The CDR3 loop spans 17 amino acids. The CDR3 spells CASSSSWDRGFSYEQYF. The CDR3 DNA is TGTGCCAGCAGCTCAAGTTGGGACAGGGGATTCTCCTACGAGCAGTACTTC.

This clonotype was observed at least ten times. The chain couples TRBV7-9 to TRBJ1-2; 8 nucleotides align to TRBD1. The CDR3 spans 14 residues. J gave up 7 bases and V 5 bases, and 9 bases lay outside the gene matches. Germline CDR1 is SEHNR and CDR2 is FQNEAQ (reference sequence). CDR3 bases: TGTGCCAGCAGCCGACACTTCACAGGGGGTGGCTACACCTTC. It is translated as CASSRHFTGGGYTF.

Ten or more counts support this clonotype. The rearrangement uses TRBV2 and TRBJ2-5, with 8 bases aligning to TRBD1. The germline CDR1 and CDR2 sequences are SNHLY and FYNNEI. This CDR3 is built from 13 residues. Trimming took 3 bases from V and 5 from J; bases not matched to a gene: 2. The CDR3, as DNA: TGTGCCAGCAGTGACAGGGGGCAGGAGACCCAGTACTTC. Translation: CASSDRGQETQYF.

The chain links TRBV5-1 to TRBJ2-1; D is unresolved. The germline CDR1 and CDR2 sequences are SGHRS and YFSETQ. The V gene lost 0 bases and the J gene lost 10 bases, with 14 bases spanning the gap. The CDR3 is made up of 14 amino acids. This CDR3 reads CASSLEAPFEEQFF. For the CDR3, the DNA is TGCGCCAGCAGCTTGGAGGCTCCTTTTGAAGAGCAGTTCTTC.

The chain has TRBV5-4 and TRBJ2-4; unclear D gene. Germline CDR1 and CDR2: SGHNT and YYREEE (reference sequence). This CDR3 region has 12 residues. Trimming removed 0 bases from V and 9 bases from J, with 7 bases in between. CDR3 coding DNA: TGTGCCAGCAGCTTGGACAGTCCCATTCAGTACTTC. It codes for CASSLDSPIQYF. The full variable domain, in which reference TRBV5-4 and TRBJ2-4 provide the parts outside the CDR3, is ETGVTQSPTHLIKTRGQQVTLRCSSQSGHNTVSWYQQALGQGPQFIFQYYREEENGRGNFPPRFSGLQFPNYSSELNVNALELDDSALYLCASSLDSPIQYFGAGTRLSVL.

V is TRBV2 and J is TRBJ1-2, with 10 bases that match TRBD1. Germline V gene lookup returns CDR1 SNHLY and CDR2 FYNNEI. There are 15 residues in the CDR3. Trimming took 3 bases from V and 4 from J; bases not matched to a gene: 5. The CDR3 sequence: CASSDRQGATYGYTF. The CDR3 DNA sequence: TGTGCCAGCAGTGACCGACAGGGGGCGACCTATGGCTACACCTTC.